The 5 T cell receptor beta chains in this list originate from one sample, sequenced in a study of T cell responses to AZD1222 COVID-19 vaccine. Here immunoSEQ multiplex PCR was the method, and the copy in TCRdb shows in-frame clones only, minus some. The top ten clones hold under 6.5% of a sample with over 150,000 clones, just under 90% of them seen once. Sequencing was performed on peripheral blood, taken on day 0 of AZD1222 vaccination. These receptor sequences come from an adult in good health.

The rearrangement joins TRBV7-2 to TRBJ2-6, with a weak D call TRBD1 (7 bases). Germline V CDR1 and CDR2: SGHTA, FQGNSA. V was trimmed by 4 bases and J by 2 bases, leaving 9 bases between them. The CDR3 covers 15 residues. CDR3 sequence reads: CASSSRGAGANVLTF. In DNA form, the CDR3 reads TGTGCCAGCAGCTCCAGGGGGGCTGGGGCCAACGTCCTGACTTTC.

This clone was seen only a few times. The chain carries TRBV28 and TRBJ1-5, with 7 bases aligning to TRBD1. The CDR3 is 15 amino acids. Germline CDR1 and CDR2: MDHEN and SYDVKM. V shed 1 base, J shed 6 bases, and the junction held 6 bases outside the gene matches. CDR3 sequence reads: CASSLYRGGSQPQHF. The CDR3 DNA reads TGTGCCAGCAGTTTATACAGGGGCGGATCTCAGCCCCAGCATTTT.

The chain links TRBV27 to TRBJ2-5; D is possibly TRBD1 or TRBD2 (6 bases each). The CDR3 contains 18 residues. CDR1 MNHEY and CDR2 SMNVEV come from the germline V gene (reference sequence). V lost 1 base, J lost 2 bases, and 20 bases lay in between. The CDR3 DNA reads TGTGCCAGCAGTTTATACAGCTGGGGGGCCAGTTCACAAGAGACCCAGTACTTC. Protein product: CASSLYSWGASSQETQYF.

The J gene is TRBJ1-3, the V gene TRBV4-2; the D is unclear. Trimming took off 4 bases at V and 0 bases at J, with 7 bases between the two ends. Looked up from germline, CDR1 is LGHNA and CDR2 is YNFKEQ. This CDR3 comprises 14 residues. The CDR3, as DNA: TGTGCCAGCAGCCCGCTCTCCTCTGGAAACACCATATATTTT. Translated, it gives CASSPLSSGNTIYF.

The chain is built from TRBV30 and TRBJ1-5; D not certain. CDR1 is GTSNPN, CDR2 SVGIG, per germline (reference sequence). Trimming pared 1 base from V and 0 bases from J, leaving 13 bases between. The CDR3 consists of 16 residues. The CDR3 coding sequence is TGTGCCTGGAGTGCCCTCCGACGGGGTAGCAATCAGCCCCAGCATTTT. Protein product: CAWSALRRGSNQPQHF. Based on the CDR3 plus reference TRBV30 and TRBJ1-5, the full variable domain is SQTIHQWPATLVQPVGSPLSLECTVEGTSNPNLYWYRQAAGRGLQLLFYSVGIGQISSEVPQNLSASRPQDRQFILSSKKLLLSDSGFYLCAWSALRRGSNQPQHFGDGTRLSIL.